Following are 13 T cell receptor beta chains from one sample sequenced in a study of read filtering for tumor transcriptome and immune sequencing. This library used around 400 ng RNA and molecular barcoded adaptors spanning alpha/delta and beta/gamma chains. TCRdb re-called the reads through MiXCR, storing one row per CDR3 protein. The sample has 130,000 or so distinct CDR3 sequences; over 10% are singletons. The specimen sequenced was a population of CD138-negative cells sorted from bone marrow. These receptors were obtained from a donor aged 40 or older with multiple myeloma.

Comments on this clonotype: The junction does not match germline at one end; this may be a read error. The chain recombines TRBV11-1 with TRBJ2-1, with a possible D match to TRBD1 (5 bases). Per the germline V gene, CDR1 is SGHAT and CDR2 is FQDESV (reference sequence). The CDR3 has 13 residues. DNA for the CDR3: TGTGCCAGCAGCGAGCGCTGGGGCAGTGAGCAGTCCTTC. Translation gives CASSERWGSEQSF.

This clonotype was counted ten times or more. The chain uses TRBV5-1 and TRBJ2-3; D gene ambiguous. The CDR3 extends over 15 amino acids. Germline loops: CDR1 SGHRS, CDR2 YFSETQ. Between the trimmed V and J ends, which lost 6 bases and 0 bases, there was a span of 14 bases. This CDR3 is CASTIVGGSTDTQYF. The CDR3 DNA follows: TGCGCCAGCACCATCGTAGGCGGTAGCACAGATACGCAGTATTTT. Complete variable domain (other parts from reference TRBV5-1 and TRBJ2-3): KAGVTQTPRYLIKTRGQQVTLSCSPISGHRSVSWYQQTPGQGLQFLFEYFSETQRNKGNFPGRFSGRQFSNSRSEMNVSTLELGDSALYLCASTIVGGSTDTQYFGPGTRLTVL.

This clonotype was recorded at least ten times. The chain joins TRBV20-1 to TRBJ1-1; TRBD1 is a possible D gene (6 bases). The CDR3 covers 11 residues. The germline V gene has CDR1 DFQATT and CDR2 SNEGSKA (reference sequence). Deletions cut 6 bases from V and 6 bases from J, with 11 bases between. The CDR3 loop reads CSASRGPEAFF. The DNA for the CDR3 is TGCAGTGCCTCCAGGGGCCCTGAAGCTTTCTTT.

The table lists this clonotype with many counts. This chain links TRBV7-9 with TRBJ2-1; 15 bases match TRBD2. Per the germline V gene, CDR1 is SEHNR and CDR2 is FQNEAQ (reference sequence). This CDR3 is 18 amino acids long. V lost 4 bases, J lost 0 bases, and 4 bases stayed unmatched. This CDR3 reads CASSSGTSGRPSYNEQFF. DNA of the CDR3: TGTGCCAGCAGCTCCGGGACTAGCGGGAGGCCCTCCTACAATGAGCAGTTCTTC.

This clonotype was seen only a few times. The chain uses TRBV3-1 and TRBJ1-5; D might be TRBD1 (5 bases). V was shortened by 2 bases and J by 2 bases, with 10 bases between the two germline ends. The CDR3 totals 15 residues. Germline V gene sequence: CDR1 LGHDT, CDR2 YNNKEL (reference sequence). The chain's CDR3 is CASSQTLQGNQPQHF. The CDR3 DNA is TGTGCCAGCAGCCAAACCCTACAGGGCAATCAGCCCCAGCATTTT.

This clonotype was recorded many times. The chain couples TRBV6-5 to TRBJ2-2; D unclear. V dropped 2 bases and J dropped 3 bases, with 16 bases sitting between them. CDR3 length: 17 amino acids. CDR1 MNHEY and CDR2 SVGAGI come from the germline V gene. Here the CDR3 DNA reads TGTGCCAGCAGTTACAGTGTTATCCCGCTGGACACCGGGGAGCTGTTTTTT. This gives the protein CASSYSVIPLDTGELFF.

A note on this clonotype: One base away lies a much larger clone, so this may be a sequencing read error. The J gene is TRBJ2-4, the V gene TRBV6-2 or TRBV6-3; D is undetermined. V gave up 6 bases and J gave up 0 bases, with 15 bases separating them. The CDR3 is 16 amino acids. Germline CDR1 MNHEY, CDR2 SVGEGT. In DNA, the CDR3 is TGTGCCAGCAGGAGCGTTACCGCTCCAGCCAAAAACATTCAGTACTTC. Its translation is CASRSVTAPAKNIQYF.

The sample holds many counts of this clonotype. The rearrangement links TRBV7-9 to TRBJ2-2; 15 nucleotides line up with TRBD2. V was pared by 2 bases and J by 6 bases, with 10 bases of the junction left unmatched. Germline values: CDR1 SEHNR, CDR2 FQNEAQ (reference sequence). The CDR3 sequence is 19 residues long. Here the CDR3 reads CASSLSGLAGGPGAGELFF. Written as DNA, the CDR3 is TGTGCCAGCAGCTTATCAGGACTAGCGGGAGGGCCCGGCGCCGGGGAGCTGTTTTTT.

This clonotype was picked up many times. J is TRBJ2-7 and V is TRBV27, with a weak D call TRBD1 (6 bases). The CDR3 length is 13 residues. The V and J ends lost 5 bases and 1 base respectively, with 9 bases between them. Germline V gene sequence: CDR1 MNHEY, CDR2 SMNVEV (reference sequence). For the CDR3, the DNA is TGTGCCAGCAGTCTACAGGGATCCTACGAGCAGTACTTC. Translation: CASSLQGSYEQYF.

The CDR3 nucleotides read TGTGCCAGCAGCTCCGCAGGGAATAGGGAGACCCAGTACTTC. Its translation is CASSSAGNRETQYF. This chain joins TRBV7-7 and TRBJ2-5; D is possibly TRBD1 (5 bases). CDR1 is SSHAT and CDR2 is FNYEAQ in the germline V gene (reference sequence). Trimming stripped 4 bases from V and 5 bases from J, with 14 bases between. The CDR3 contains 14 residues.

The table lists this clonotype with many counts. This sequence joins TRBV24-1 and TRBJ1-1, with TRBD1 matching over 8 bases. The CDR3 is made up of 14 amino acids. Unmatched junction bases numbered 2, after V lost 5 bases and J lost 1 base. CDR1 KGHDR and CDR2 SFDVKD come from the germline V gene. The CDR3 DNA follows: TGTGCCACCAGTGCGGACAGGGAGAACACTGAAGCTTTCTTT. Translated, it gives CATSADRENTEAFF.

This clonotype has only a few counts. The chain is built from TRBV19 and TRBJ1-5, with TRBD1 as a possible D gene (6 bases). The V end lost 7 bases, the J end lost 0 bases, and 19 bases lay between the germline ends. The CDR3 spans 17 residues. CDR1 is LNHDA, CDR2 SQIVND, per germline (reference sequence). The DNA for the CDR3 is TGTGCCAGTACCCTCCGTGGACAGCAGAATAGCAATCAGCCCCAGCATTTT. It codes for CASTLRGQQNSNQPQHF.

There are a few counts of this clonotype. J is TRBJ2-2 and V is TRBV12-3 or TRBV12-4, with D perhaps being TRBD1 or TRBD2 (5 bases each). There are 15 residues in the CDR3. The V end lost 6 bases, the J end lost 3 bases, and 14 bases lay between the germline ends. For the CDR3, the DNA is TGTGCCAGCAGCGCTTGGGACGCCTACACCGGGGAGCTGTTTTTT. Amino acid sequence: CASSAWDAYTGELFF.